A single sample gave rise to the 21 T cell receptor beta chains below, sequenced in a study of cytomegalovirus exposure and HLA in healthy donors (dated by TCRdb to the late 2010s). The library was generated by the immunoSEQ multiplex PCR assay. For the multiplex PCR, a mixture combining 60 forward primers for TCR Vbeta segments and 13 reverse primers for TCR Jbeta segments was used. TCRdb mirrors the immuneACCESS table, restricted to in-frame sequences. Some clones are absent from its copies; in checked studies, under half trace to an unresolved V gene, and the reason for the others is unknown. Present in this sample are fewer than 110,000 clones, approximately 66% of which were seen just once. More than 3% of the sample comes from the top ten. The sample comprised PBMCs. These TCRs come from a woman between 45 and 60 years old in good health and CMV-seronegative.

The CDR3 nucleotides read TGTGCCAGCAGCCAAGCGGGACTAGCGGGGATAGAGACCCAGTACTTC. Protein sequence: CASSQAGLAGIETQYF. The chain has TRBV14 and TRBJ2-5; 13 nucleotides agree with TRBD2. Germline CDR1 and CDR2: SGHDN and FVKESK. The CDR3 is 16 residues long. J gave up 4 bases and V 1 base, and 3 bases lay outside the gene matches.

This clone was counted between two and nine times. The chain carries TRBV27 and TRBJ2-7; a possible D gene is TRBD1 (6 bases). Germline values: CDR1 MNHEY, CDR2 SMNVEV (reference sequence). V gave up 6 bases and J gave up 3 bases, with 12 bases separating them. The CDR3 contains 13 residues. The CDR3: CASRQGPIYEQYF. The CDR3, as DNA: TGTGCCAGCAGGCAGGGGCCCATCTACGAGCAGTACTTC.

V and J are TRBV7-9 and TRBJ1-5; TRBD1 matches 9 bases. The germline gives CDR1 SEHNR, CDR2 FQNEAQ (reference sequence). The CDR3 has 15 amino acids. V lost 3 bases to trimming and J lost 0 bases; unmatched junction nucleotides: 0. This CDR3 is CASSLDRGSNQPQHF. CDR3 nucleotides: TGTGCCAGCAGCTTGGACAGGGGTAGCAATCAGCCCCAGCATTTT.

The rearrangement links TRBV6-6 to TRBJ2-3, with D perhaps matching TRBD1 (6 bases). Between the trimmed V and J ends, which lost 6 bases and 2 bases, there was a span of 12 bases. CDR1 MNHNY and CDR2 SVGAGI come from the germline V gene (reference sequence). The CDR3 is 14 amino acids. The DNA for the CDR3 is TGTGCCAGCAGCCGGGACACTCTCACAGATACGCAGTATTTT. Translation gives CASSRDTLTDTQYF.

The CDR3 coding sequence is TGTGCCAGCAGCTTCCGGGACAGCTATGGCTACACCTTC. The encoded protein is CASSFRDSYGYTF. The genes are TRBV7-9 and TRBJ1-2, with 7 bases that match TRBD1. This CDR3 is 13 amino acids long. The germline V gene encodes CDR1 SEHNR and CDR2 FQNEAQ (reference sequence). J gave up 4 bases and V 3 bases, and 2 bases lay outside the gene matches.

This clone appeared once. The gene calls are TRBV14 and TRBJ2-7; perhaps TRBD2 as D (6 bases). The V gene lost 1 base and the J gene lost 3 bases, with 13 bases spanning the gap. The germline gives CDR1 SGHDN, CDR2 FVKESK. The CDR3 spans 15 residues. CDR3 nucleotide sequence: TGTGCCAGCAGCCAAGTCGCCGGGGGAGGCTACGAGCAGTACTTC. Residues: CASSQVAGGGYEQYF.

The chain has TRBV7-3 and TRBJ2-1, with 12 bases that match TRBD2. This CDR3 comprises 18 residues. Germline assignment: CDR1 SGHTA and CDR2 FQGTGA. V lost 3 bases and J lost 0; bases outside the gene matches: 6. In DNA, the CDR3 is TGTGCCAGCAGCTTGACTAGCGGGAGCCTTAGCTCCTACAATGAGCAGTTCTTC. Protein product: CASSLTSGSLSSYNEQFF.

The chain has TRBV19 and TRBJ1-4, with TRBD1 matching over 11 bases. V lost 4 bases and J lost 8; bases outside the gene matches: 12. CDR3 size: 17 residues. Germline V gene lookup returns CDR1 LNHDA and CDR2 SQIVND (reference sequence). The CDR3 region has the DNA TGTGCCAGTAGTACCGGGACAGGGGGTTCCCTCGGCGAAAAACTGTTTTTT. Protein sequence: CASSTGTGGSLGEKLFF.

This chain joins TRBV18 and TRBJ1-2; D is undetermined. This CDR3 region has 13 residues. V lost 2 bases and J 3 bases, leaving 7 bases between the germline ends. Germline loops: CDR1 KGHSH, CDR2 LQKENI. CDR3 amino acids: CASSPGEDYGYTF. The CDR3 nucleotides read TGTGCCAGCTCACCAGGGGAGGACTATGGCTACACCTTC.

This clone occurred a few times. The chain carries TRBV14 and TRBJ2-7; 7 nucleotides align to TRBD2. The V gene end was trimmed by 2 bases and the J gene end by 0 bases; junction bases not matched to a gene: 4. The CDR3 is 15 residues long. In germline, CDR1 is SGHDN, CDR2 FVKESK. For the CDR3, the DNA is TGTGCCAGCAGCCAACTAGCGGAGAGCTCCTACGAGCAGTACTTC. Residues: CASSQLAESSYEQYF.

The V and J genes are TRBV28 and TRBJ1-2, with a weak D call TRBD1 (5 bases). In germline, CDR1 is MDHEN, CDR2 SYDVKM. This CDR3 region has 13 residues. V gave up 2 bases and J gave up 2 bases, with 6 bases separating them. The CDR3 bases are TGTGCCAGCAGTTTAGGGGCAAACTATGGCTACACCTTC. This sequence encodes CASSLGANYGYTF.

This clone occurred a few times. This chain connects TRBV7-9 to TRBJ2-7; TRBD1 matches 10 bases. Trimming at V came to 5 bases and at J to 2 bases, leaving 3 bases not matched to a gene. Germline V gene sequence: CDR1 SEHNR, CDR2 FQNEAQ (reference sequence). The CDR3 contains 14 residues. This CDR3 reads CASSPGQGAYEQYF. As DNA, the CDR3 is TGTGCCAGCAGCCCTGGACAGGGGGCCTACGAGCAGTACTTC.

The chain couples TRBV5-1 to TRBJ1-4, with D perhaps matching TRBD1 (6 bases). From germline, CDR1 is SGHRS and CDR2 YFSETQ. The CDR3 contains 12 residues. V was shortened by 0 bases and J by 13 bases, with 10 bases between the two germline ends. DNA for the CDR3: TGCGCCAGCAGCTTGGTGGGGGACATACTGTTTTTT. Translated, it gives CASSLVGDILFF.

This chain uses TRBV5-1 with TRBJ1-1; D possibly corresponds to TRBD1 (6 bases). Germline lookup yields CDR1 SGHRS and CDR2 YFSETQ. This CDR3 comprises 15 residues. V lost 6 bases and J 3 bases, leaving 18 bases between the germline ends. The CDR3 DNA reads TGCGCCAGCACCGAGGGGGTTGGTGGGTACACTGAAGCTTTCTTT. This gives the protein CASTEGVGGYTEAFF. Combining the CDR3 with reference TRBV5-1 and TRBJ1-1 gives the whole variable domain KAGVTQTPRYLIKTRGQQVTLSCSPISGHRSVSWYQQTPGQGLQFLFEYFSETQRNKGNFPGRFSGRQFSNSRSEMNVSTLELGDSALYLCASTEGVGGYTEAFFGQGTRLTVV.

The chain links TRBV10-1 to TRBJ2-1, with 11 bases lining up with TRBD2. Germline assignment: CDR1 WNHNN and CDR2 SYGVQD (reference sequence). The CDR3 spans 16 residues. The J segment lost 5 bases and the V segment lost 10 bases, leaving 13 bases of the junction unmatched. The CDR3 sequence: CATANTGLADHNEQFF. The CDR3 DNA reads TGCGCCACTGCTAATACGGGACTAGCGGACCACAATGAGCAGTTCTTC.

The genes are TRBV5-1 and TRBJ2-5, with 7 bases identical to TRBD1. The J call may be mistaken, given a closer DNA end match to TRBJ2-7. Germline CDR1 reads SGHRS; CDR2 reads YFSETQ. The CDR3 sequence is 14 residues long. The CDR3 DNA reads as TGCGCCAGCAGCCCGACAGGGTATAGCTCCGAGCAGTACTTC. Its protein product is CASSPTGYSSEQYF.

The chain combines TRBV27 with TRBJ2-7, with D possibly being TRBD2 (7 bases). The length of the CDR3 is 13 residues. Germline V gene sequence: CDR1 MNHEY, CDR2 SMNVEV (reference sequence). V was clipped by 10 bases and J by 5 bases, with 18 bases between them. The CDR3 sequence: CAIGRGALDEQYF. The CDR3 DNA sequence: TGTGCCATCGGACGGGGGGCCCTTGACGAGCAGTACTTC.

This clone occurred once. The CDR3 DNA reads as TGTGCCAGCAGCCCGACTAGCGGGGCCTACGAGCAGTACTTC. Translated, it gives CASSPTSGAYEQYF. The chain carries TRBV7-2 and TRBJ2-7, with 11 positions matching TRBD2. The CDR3 runs to 14 residues. With V trimmed by 5 bases and J by 2 bases, 2 bases remained unmatched. Per germline, CDR1 SGHTA and CDR2 FQGNSA.

This clone was observed a single time. The CDR3 protein is CASSLFYGDNEQFF. The CDR3 bases are TGTGCCAGCAGCTTGTTCTACGGAGACAATGAGCAGTTCTTC. This sequence joins TRBV5-4 and TRBJ2-1; D remains ambiguous. Trimming removed 1 base at V and 5 bases at J, with 10 bases between. The CDR3 length is 14 residues. Germline V gene lookup returns CDR1 SGHNT and CDR2 YYREEE (reference sequence).

In nucleotides, the CDR3 is TGTGCCAGCAGTTCTCAGACAGGGGCCTACGAGCAGTACTTC. Protein: CASSSQTGAYEQYF. J is TRBJ2-7 and V is TRBV5-4, with 8 bases identical to TRBD1. J lost 2 bases, V lost 5 bases, and 6 bases had no gene match. Germline V gene sequence: CDR1 SGHNT, CDR2 YYREEE (reference sequence). The CDR3 sequence is 14 residues long. Using reference TRBV5-4 and TRBJ2-7 for the parts outside the CDR3, the full variable domain is ETGVTQSPTHLIKTRGQQVTLRCSSQSGHNTVSWYQQALGQGPQFIFQYYREEENGRGNFPPRFSGLQFPNYSSELNVNALELDDSALYLCASSSQTGAYEQYFGPGTRLTVT.

CDR3 region: CASSRGGAGVANEQFF. The CDR3 coding sequence is TGTGCCAGCAGCCGTGGCGGAGCGGGAGTTGCAAATGAGCAGTTCTTC. The chain recombines TRBV7-2 with TRBJ2-1; 8 positions agree with TRBD2. Per germline, CDR1 SGHTA and CDR2 FQGNSA. V lost 5 bases, J lost 7 bases, and 13 bases stayed unmatched. The CDR3 totals 16 residues.